This T cell receptor beta chain was recovered during a study of molecular identifiers for immune sequencing clone quantification (dated by TCRdb to 2017 to 2018). Context from the whole study: For a replicate experiment, RNA from around 20,000 or 99,000 naive CD8 T cells was divided into five aliquots, of which four were sequenced. This methods study used CD8 T cells to benchmark TCR RNA copy counting and molecular-identifier clustering-based TCR repertoire sequencing (MIDCIRS). Overall results and qualifications from the work: When barcode sub-clustering was omitted, TCR diversity was inflated by chimeric consensus sequences, with chimeras reaching as high as 47%. Clones above 20 RNA copies held over 98% of molecules in CMV-specific effector cells but under 1% in naive cells. Spiked-in Jurkat TCR RNA (around nine copies' worth), which is not part of the donor repertoire, was contained in the naive libraries. Spiked-in Jurkat TCR RNA equivalent to a single cell was reported to be detectable even among more than 900,000 naive CD8 T cells. Modeling gave 3 to 3.5 recovered TCR RNA copies per cell versus about ten by digital PCR, implying 25% to 30% capture efficiency. Identical TCR molecules sharing a barcode could cause highly expanded clone sizes to be underestimated.

With regard to this clonotype: What antigen it recognizes has not been identified. Sequence at one end of the junction differs from germline and may be a read error.

Measured from the cysteine to the phenylalanine, the CDR3 is 15 residues long. Solely the CDR3 DNA is kept, with 45 bases framed from the first base. CDR1 MDHEN and CDR2 SYDVKM were looked up in the germline V gene. Naive CD8 T cell libraries were made from approximately 20,000 to 1,000,000 sorted cells using 10%, 30% or 50% of purified RNA. On a BD FACSAria II, naive CD8 T cells were FACS-sorted as CD8+CD4-CCR7+CD45RA+ and collected into RLT Plus buffer. Detection sensitivity was tested by spiking Jurkat RNA equal to ten TCR copies' worth into samples containing about 18,000-1,000,000 naive CD8 T cells. CD8 T cells were enriched using RosetteSep CD8+ T Cell Enrichment Cocktail and Ficoll-Paque, and the enriched cells then underwent ACK red cell lysis. Library method: PCR. TCRdb names NextSeq 500 as the instrument used. Bulk TCR libraries were prepared as previously described, using TCR primers listed in Table S5. Purification of total RNA was performed with the Qiagen AllPrep DNA/RNA kit. Reads from multiple sequencing runs of the same library were pooled before analysis. The paper's processing steps were these. Reads were retained only if the reads had an exact TCR constant sequence, and the retained reads were trimmed to 150 nt and grouped according to their 12-nt molecular barcodes. Within each barcode group, reads were sub-clustered at a 15% Levenshtein threshold, and quality-weighted consensus sequences were built per RNA molecule. Non-functional sequences were filtered out, along with any lower-count sequence sitting one edit away from another sequence. On the basis of fitting two negative binomial distributions, barcode sub-clusters with fewer than 20% of the maximum read count were discarded. The public reads were reprocessed in TCRdb via fastp at Q25 and MiXCR, keeping in-frame beta chains. Rows are unified per CDR3 protein, each entry keeping the most common DNA and genes. V and J calls and clone size were set by TCRdb, not the authors. This sample has hundreds of thousands of distinct CDR3 sequences in its table, and 25% of those were observed once. Of the sample, about 0.84% falls within the top ten clones.

Sequences were obtained from naive CD8+ T cells from blood, with Jurkat cell RNA spiked in. The sample's cell subset or site, from its label and the paper: FACS-sorted CD8+CD4-CCR7+CD45RA+ naive T cells. The sequence was collected from a human donor in good health. Some libraries in this study had Jurkat cell RNA spiked in. Recombination connected TRBV28 to TRBJ2-1; tentative D gene TRBD1, with 5 bases matching. The CDR3 protein is CACSFYRSSYNEQFF. In nucleotides, the sequence is TGTGCCTGCAGTTTCTACAGGAGCTCCTACAATGAGCAGTTCTTC.